The 19 T cell receptor beta chains below were found in one sample sequenced in a study of human T cells and chemical hapten exposure. Individual cDNA molecules had unique molecular identifiers attached to them by the library. A single record per CDR3 protein comes from TCRdb applying MiXCR to the reads. This sample yields 100,000 to 150,000 distinct CDR3 sequences, of which about 7.7% are seen a single time; about 1.4% belongs to the top ten. The template was total RNA from unfractionated whole blood. The sequencing sample was made of whole blood. The receptor set was obtained from a human donor in good health. Some clones in this sample may be carry-over from other donors' samples.

This clonotype was counted only a few times. The chain has TRBV29-1 and TRBJ2-2; D gene unclear. Trimming stripped 5 bases from V and 7 bases from J, with 5 bases between. Germline assignment: CDR1 SQVTM and CDR2 ANQGSEA. CDR3 size: 10 residues. CDR3 coding DNA: TGCAGCGTTTTAAACGGGGAGCTGTTTTTT. Translated, it gives CSVLNGELFF.

The sample holds a few counts of this clonotype. The chain links TRBV20-1 to TRBJ1-5, with 8 bases that match TRBD1. The CDR3 consists of 14 residues. Looked up from germline, CDR1 is DFQATT and CDR2 is SNEGSKA (reference sequence). J lost 3 bases, V lost 4 bases, and 5 bases had no gene match. As DNA, the CDR3 is TGCAGTGCTAACAGGGGGAGTGACAATCAGCCCCAGCATTTT. Its translation: CSANRGSDNQPQHF.

At least ten counts were recorded for this clonotype. V gene TRBV27 combines with J gene TRBJ2-5; 9 bases match TRBD1. The junction had 7 bases not matched to a gene; V was cut back by 6 bases and J by 2 bases. This CDR3 spans 15 amino acids. Germline CDR1 and CDR2: MNHEY and SMNVEV (reference sequence). The CDR3 protein is CASRGQGREQETQYF. CDR3 coding DNA: TGTGCCAGCAGGGGACAGGGCCGAGAGCAAGAGACCCAGTACTTC.

V is TRBV20-1 and J is TRBJ2-2; 10 bases map to TRBD1. V was pared by 0 bases and J by 3 bases, with 4 bases of the junction left unmatched. The germline CDR1 and CDR2 sequences are DFQATT and SNEGSKA (reference sequence). This CDR3 has 16 amino acids. CDR3 in DNA: TGCAGTGCTAGAGACCCCGGGACAGGGGACACCGGGGAGCTGTTTTTT. It encodes CSARDPGTGDTGELFF.

At least ten counts were recorded for this clonotype. The chain couples TRBV12-3 or TRBV12-4 to TRBJ2-1; D ambiguous. The V end lost 7 bases, the J end lost 6 bases, and 16 bases lay between the germline ends. This CDR3 has 14 residues. The CDR3 region has the DNA TGTGCCAGCACCACCCGCGGAAAGGTCAATGAGCAGTTCTTC. Residues: CASTTRGKVNEQFF.

This clonotype has just a few counts. The DNA for the CDR3 is TGTGCCAGCAGCCTGACTAGCAGAGGCCAAGAGACCCAGTACTTC. As protein: CASSLTSRGQETQYF. The genes are TRBV7-2 and TRBJ2-5; 7 nucleotides align to TRBD2. CDR1 and CDR2 from the germline V gene are SGHTA and FQGNSA. J gave up 1 base and V 5 bases, and 7 bases lay outside the gene matches. The CDR3 is 15 amino acids.

This clonotype was picked up many times. The rearrangement links TRBV5-1 to TRBJ1-2; 7 bases fit TRBD1. Germline V gives CDR1 SGHRS, CDR2 YFSETQ. Unmatched junction bases numbered 11, after V lost 0 bases and J lost 0 bases. The CDR3 totals 18 residues. The CDR3 DNA is TGCGCCAGCAGCTTGGTGGATTGGGGGACAGCCACTAACTATGGCTACACCTTC. This translates into CASSLVDWGTATNYGYTF.

There are a few counts of this clonotype. CDR3 sequence reads: CSGRQVNTEAFF. The CDR3 DNA reads as TGCAGCGGCAGACAGGTGAACACTGAAGCTTTCTTT. The chain combines TRBV29-1 with TRBJ1-1; tentative D call: TRBD1 (6 bases). Germline CDR1 SQVTM, CDR2 ANQGSEA. Trimming took 7 bases from V and 0 from J, leaving 9 bases between them. The CDR3 sequence is 12 residues long.

At least ten counts were recorded for this clonotype. The chain is built from TRBV29-1 and TRBJ1-3, with D uncertain. The CDR3 extends over 12 amino acids. The germline V and J ends were trimmed by 0 bases and 6 bases, with 6 bases remaining between them. Per the germline V gene, CDR1 is SQVTM and CDR2 is ANQGSEA. The CDR3 spells CSVEDQKNTIYF. CDR3 coding DNA: TGCAGCGTTGAAGATCAGAAAAACACCATATATTTT.

This clonotype was picked up many times. This sequence joins TRBV20-1 and TRBJ2-7; weak D call: TRBD1 (5 bases). CDR1 is DFQATT and CDR2 is SNEGSKA in the germline V gene (reference sequence). With 4 bases removed from V and 7 bases from J, the gap between germline ends came to 23 bases. The length of the CDR3 is 15 residues. The CDR3 here is CSAKSTGTPPMEQYF. In DNA, the CDR3 is TGCAGTGCTAAGTCCACAGGAACCCCACCTATGGAGCAGTACTTC.

The chain recombines TRBV6-2 or TRBV6-3 with TRBJ2-3, with 7 nucleotides matching TRBD2. The CDR3 is 18 amino acids. Germline assignment: CDR1 MNHEY and CDR2 SVGEGT. With V trimmed by 2 bases and J by 1 base, 12 bases remained unmatched. The CDR3 loop is CASSYTPQGGAGTDTQYF. DNA of the CDR3: TGTGCCAGCAGTTACACCCCCCAGGGAGGGGCTGGCACAGATACGCAGTATTTT.

In its sample, this clonotype was seen many times. CDR3 DNA sequence: TGTGCCAGCAAACTGGGGAATGAAGCTTTCTTT. This codes for CASKLGNEAFF. The chain carries TRBV6-6 and TRBJ1-1; D gene unclear. With 7 bases removed from V and 7 bases from J, the gap between germline ends came to 10 bases. CDR1 and CDR2 from the germline V gene are MNHNY and SVGAGI (reference sequence). This CDR3 is built from 11 residues.

This clonotype has ten or more counts. The chain carries TRBV6-5 and TRBJ2-7; D may be TRBD1 (6 bases). CDR1 and CDR2 (germline): MNHEY, SVGAGI. The V and J ends lost 2 bases and 2 bases respectively, with 10 bases between them. The CDR3 length is 14 residues. The CDR3 loop reads CASSYGTQTYEQYF. The CDR3, as DNA: TGTGCCAGCAGTTACGGGACACAGACCTACGAGCAGTACTTC.

This clonotype was seen at least ten times. V and J are TRBV6-5 and TRBJ1-5; TRBD1 might be the D (5 bases). From germline, CDR1 is MNHEY and CDR2 SVGAGI. V lost 2 bases and J 4 bases, leaving 9 bases between the germline ends. The CDR3 loop spans 14 amino acids. The CDR3 protein is CASSYGAGNQPQHF. The CDR3 coding sequence is TGTGCCAGCAGTTACGGGGCAGGGAATCAGCCCCAGCATTTT.

The table lists this clonotype with many counts. V gene TRBV7-9 combines with J gene TRBJ1-2; 8 nucleotides align to TRBD1. J gave up 8 bases and V 5 bases, and 7 bases lay outside the gene matches. This CDR3 has 13 residues. Germline V lookup: CDR1 SEHNR, CDR2 FQNEAQ (reference sequence). CDR3 in amino acids: CASSRGQERGYTF. In DNA form, the CDR3 reads TGTGCCAGCAGCAGGGGACAGGAGAGAGGCTACACCTTC.

Ten or more counts support this clonotype. The V and J genes are TRBV29-1 and TRBJ2-2; 7 bases are a match to TRBD1. V was pared by 6 bases and J by 3 bases, with 7 bases of the junction left unmatched. The CDR3 length is 14 residues. CDR1 is SQVTM, CDR2 ANQGSEA, per germline. The CDR3 DNA follows: TGCAGCGTCTCAACAGGGGCGTACACCGGGGAGCTGTTTTTT. Amino acids: CSVSTGAYTGELFF.

The chain joins TRBV21-1 to TRBJ2-2; whether TRBD2, the table's D call, matches the DNA was not checked. TRBV21-1 is annotated as a pseudogene. CDR3 length equals 19 residues. CDR3: CASSPEAVRGGDSRGELFF. The CDR3 DNA is TGTGCCAGCAGCCCCGAGGCCGTCAGGGGAGGGGACTCTCGCGGGGAGCTGTTTTTT.

The CDR3 sequence: CASSLASVNTDTQYF. The CDR3 nucleotides are TGCGCCAGCAGCTTGGCTAGCGTGAACACAGATACGCAGTATTTT. The V call is TRBV5-1, the J call TRBJ2-3, with D perhaps matching TRBD2 (6 bases). CDR1 is SGHRS and CDR2 is YFSETQ in the germline V gene. CDR3 size: 15 residues. The V gene lost 0 bases and the J gene lost 2 bases, with 10 bases spanning the gap.

This clonotype has just a few counts. J is TRBJ2-3 and V is TRBV7-2; D may be TRBD2 (6 bases). Germline CDR1 SGHTA, CDR2 FQGNSA. The CDR3 length is 17 residues. V lost 0 bases and J lost 0, with 13 bases in between. This chain's CDR3 is CASSLAGAGPSTDTQYF. The CDR3 nucleotides are TGTGCCAGCAGCTTAGCTGGCGCGGGACCAAGCACAGATACGCAGTATTTT.